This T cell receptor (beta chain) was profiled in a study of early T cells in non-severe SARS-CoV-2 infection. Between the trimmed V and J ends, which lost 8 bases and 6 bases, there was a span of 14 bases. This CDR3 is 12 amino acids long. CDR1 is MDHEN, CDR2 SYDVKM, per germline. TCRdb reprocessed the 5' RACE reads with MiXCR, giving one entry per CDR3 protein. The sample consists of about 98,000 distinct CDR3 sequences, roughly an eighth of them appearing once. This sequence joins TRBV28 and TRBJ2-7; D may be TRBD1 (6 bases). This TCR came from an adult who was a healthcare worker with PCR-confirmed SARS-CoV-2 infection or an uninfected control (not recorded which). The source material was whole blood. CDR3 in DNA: TGTGCCAGCGGCCCTTCAGGGGCCGAGCAGTACTTC. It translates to CASGPSGAEQYF.